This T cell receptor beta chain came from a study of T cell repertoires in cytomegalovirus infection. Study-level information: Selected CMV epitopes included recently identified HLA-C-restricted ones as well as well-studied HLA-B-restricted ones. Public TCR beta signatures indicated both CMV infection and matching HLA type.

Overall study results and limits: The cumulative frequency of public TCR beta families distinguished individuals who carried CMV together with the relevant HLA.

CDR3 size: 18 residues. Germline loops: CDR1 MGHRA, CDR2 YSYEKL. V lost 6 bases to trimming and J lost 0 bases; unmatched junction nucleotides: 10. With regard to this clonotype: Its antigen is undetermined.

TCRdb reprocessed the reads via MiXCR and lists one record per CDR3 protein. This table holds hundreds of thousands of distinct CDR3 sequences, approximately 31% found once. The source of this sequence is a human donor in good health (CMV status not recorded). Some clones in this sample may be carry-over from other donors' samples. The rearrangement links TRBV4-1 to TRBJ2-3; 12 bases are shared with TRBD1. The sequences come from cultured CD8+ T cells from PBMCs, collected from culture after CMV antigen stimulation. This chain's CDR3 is CASRVQGQGAMSTDTQYF. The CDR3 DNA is TGCGCCAGCAGAGTTCAGGGACAGGGGGCGATGAGCACAGATACGCAGTATTTT.